This TCR beta chain was retrieved from a study of graft-versus-host responses after intestinal transplantation. At the level of the study: Anti-thymocyte globulin was used for induction in all recipients, who then took tacrolimus and steroids for about 3 years.

General study findings and limits: Allograft clonal ratios (graft-versus-host to host-versus-graft) were high in patients who had graft-donor T cell macrochimerism. Detection of GvH clones occurred in recipient marrow, and some had their first appearance in ileum or blood.

As regards this clone: Its antigen is currently unknown.

Assay: immunoSEQ multiplex PCR; the TCRdb copy retains only in-frame clones and omits some. This table holds about 93,000 clones, around 84% found once. Trimming took off 1 base at V and 0 bases at J, with 16 bases between the two ends. CDR3 length: 17 residues. Germline V gene data show CDR1 as SGHTA and CDR2 as FQGNSA. The clonotype was recovered from a human donor who received an intestinal transplant. The chain uses TRBV7-2 and TRBJ2-7; D is ambiguous. Sequencing used unstimulated CD4+ T cells sorted from spleen or lymph node cells, obtained before intestinal transplant. The CDR3 DNA reads as TGTGCCAGCAGCTTAGGCATCTCAGCGTACGACTCCTACGAGCAGTACTTC. It is translated as CASSLGISAYDSYEQYF.